These T cell receptor beta chains were read from a single sample in a study of CD8 T cells in Susac syndrome. TCRdb analysed the immunoSEQ multiplex PCR reads with MiXCR anew, one entry per CDR3 protein. The data contain 100,000 or so distinct CDR3 sequences, about nine tenths of them singletons. Sequenced input: CD4+ T cells from PBMCs. These receptors originate from a human donor in good health. Both conserved end residues are part of each CDR3. The order of the fields is clone size, V gene, J gene, D gene, CDR3 protein, CDR3 DNA. D genes are given only for firm matches. Some rows have no size entry. The others give once, few or many, or a class for an expanded clone.

clone size: .; V gene: TRBV7-9; J gene: TRBJ1-1; D gene: .; CDR3 protein: CASSAVGTEAFF; CDR3 DNA: TGTGCCAGCAGCGCAGTGGGCACTGAAGCTTTCTTT
clone size: once; V gene: TRBV5-4; J gene: TRBJ2-5; D gene: .; CDR3 protein: CASSLTSSEETQYF; CDR3 DNA: TGTGCCAGCAGCTTGACATCCAGTGAGGAGACCCAGTACTTC
clone size: .; V gene: TRBV10-2; J gene: TRBJ2-3; D gene: .; CDR3 protein: CASGDSITQYF; CDR3 DNA: TGCGCCAGCGGGGACTCGATAACGCAGTATTTT
clone size: .; V gene: TRBV7-9; J gene: TRBJ1-6; D gene: .; CDR3 protein: CASSLVDRLRSYNSPLHF; CDR3 DNA: TGTGCCAGCAGCTTAGTGGACAGACTCCGCTCCTATAATTCACCCCTCCACTTT
clone size: .; V gene: TRBV29-1; J gene: TRBJ2-5; D gene: .; CDR3 protein: CSTWRGSQETQYF; CDR3 DNA: TGCAGCACCTGGAGGGGGTCCCAAGAGACCCAGTACTTC
clone size: .; V gene: TRBV7-3; J gene: TRBJ1-2; D gene: TRBD1; CDR3 protein: CASSLLRGTGSEQWYGYTF; CDR3 DNA: TGTGCCAGCAGCTTATTGAGGGGGACAGGGTCTGAACAATGGTATGGCTACACCTTC
clone size: .; V gene: TRBV5-6; J gene: TRBJ1-4; D gene: .; CDR3 protein: CASSLRTDAFNEKLFF; CDR3 DNA: TGTGCCAGCAGCCTTCGGACGGACGCTTTCAATGAAAAACTGTTTTTT
clone size: .; V gene: TRBV29-1; J gene: TRBJ2-7; D gene: TRBD1; CDR3 protein: CSVGQGADEQYF; CDR3 DNA: TGCAGCGTCGGCCAGGGGGCGGACGAGCAGTACTTC
clone size: .; V gene: TRBV7-2; J gene: TRBJ1-2; D gene: .; CDR3 protein: CASSLAPGGDYGYTF; CDR3 DNA: TGTGCCAGCAGCTTAGCCCCAGGCGGTGACTATGGCTACACCTTC
clone size: once; V gene: TRBV20-1; J gene: TRBJ1-2; D gene: TRBD1; CDR3 protein: CSARQGGSDGYTF; CDR3 DNA: TGCAGTGCAAGGCAGGGGGGGTCAGATGGCTACACCTTC
clone size: .; V gene: TRBV15; J gene: TRBJ1-2; D gene: TRBD1; CDR3 protein: CATSRDTGGGYGYTF; CDR3 DNA: TGTGCCACCAGCAGAGATACAGGGGGCGGATATGGCTACACCTTC
clone size: .; V gene: TRBV7-8; J gene: TRBJ2-5; D gene: .; CDR3 protein: CASSLRLDSRETQYF; CDR3 DNA: TGTGCCAGCAGTCTTAGGTTGGACAGTCGGGAGACCCAGTACTTC
clone size: .; V gene: TRBV9; J gene: TRBJ2-1; D gene: TRBD2; CDR3 protein: CASDPSGAPYNEQFF; CDR3 DNA: TGTGCCAGCGACCCGAGCGGGGCTCCCTACAATGAGCAGTTCTTC
clone size: .; V gene: TRBV5-4; J gene: TRBJ2-2; D gene: .; CDR3 protein: CATTVAAKNTGELFF; CDR3 DNA: TGTGCCACCACCGTAGCGGCCAAAAACACCGGGGAGCTGTTTTTT
clone size: .; V gene: TRBV14; J gene: TRBJ1-2; D gene: .; CDR3 protein: CASSHGAIRYGYTF; CDR3 DNA: TGTGCCAGCAGCCATGGAGCCATAAGATATGGCTACACCTTC
clone size: few; V gene: TRBV2; J gene: TRBJ2-7; D gene: .; CDR3 protein: CASSDPPKYEQYF; CDR3 DNA: TGTGCCAGCAGTGATCCCCCGAAGTACGAGCAGTACTTC
clone size: .; V gene: TRBV5-6; J gene: TRBJ2-5; D gene: TRBD2; CDR3 protein: CASSSALGLAGTYQETQYF; CDR3 DNA: TGTGCCAGCAGCTCAGCATTAGGACTAGCGGGGACCTACCAAGAGACCCAGTACTTC
clone size: .; V gene: TRBV3-1; J gene: TRBJ1-4; D gene: .; CDR3 protein: CASSHTGEKLFF; CDR3 DNA: TGTGCCAGCAGCCATACAGGGGAAAAACTGTTTTTT
clone size: .; V gene: TRBV20-1; J gene: TRBJ2-4; D gene: .; CDR3 protein: CSASFRSITKNIQYF; CDR3 DNA: TGCAGTGCTAGTTTCCGGAGTATCACCAAAAACATTCAGTACTTC
clone size: .; V gene: TRBV3-1; J gene: TRBJ1-2; D gene: .; CDR3 protein: CASSHHGTAWTGYTF; CDR3 DNA: TGTGCCAGCAGCCACCACGGGACGGCCTGGACTGGCTACACCTTC
clone size: once; V gene: TRBV6-5; J gene: TRBJ1-1; D gene: TRBD1; CDR3 protein: CASGLDRVNTEAFF; CDR3 DNA: TGTGCCAGCGGATTGGACAGGGTGAACACTGAAGCTTTCTTT
clone size: .; V gene: TRBV6-4; J gene: TRBJ2-3; D gene: .; CDR3 protein: CASSQSDTQYF; CDR3 DNA: TGTGCCAGCAGTCAGTCAGATACGCAGTATTTT
clone size: .; V gene: TRBV7-2; J gene: TRBJ1-2; D gene: .; CDR3 protein: CASSFTANYGYTF; CDR3 DNA: TGTGCCAGCAGCTTTACAGCTAACTATGGCTACACCTTC
clone size: .; V gene: TRBV20-1; J gene: TRBJ2-1; D gene: .; CDR3 protein: CSARASQFF; CDR3 DNA: TGCAGTGCTCGCGCCTCGCAGTTCTTC